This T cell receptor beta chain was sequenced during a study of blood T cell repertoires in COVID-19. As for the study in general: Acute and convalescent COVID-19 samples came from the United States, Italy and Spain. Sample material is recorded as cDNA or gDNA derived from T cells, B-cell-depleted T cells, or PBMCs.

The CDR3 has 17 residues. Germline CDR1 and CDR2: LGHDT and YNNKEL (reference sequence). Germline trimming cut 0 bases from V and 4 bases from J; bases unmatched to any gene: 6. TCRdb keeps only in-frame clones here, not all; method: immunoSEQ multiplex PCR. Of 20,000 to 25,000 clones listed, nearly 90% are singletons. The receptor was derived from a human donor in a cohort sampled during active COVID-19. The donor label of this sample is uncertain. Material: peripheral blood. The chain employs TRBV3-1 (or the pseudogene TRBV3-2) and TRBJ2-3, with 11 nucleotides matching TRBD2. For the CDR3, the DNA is TGTGCCAGCAGCCAAGATGGCAATAGCGGGAGGGCAGATACGCAGTATTTT. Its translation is CASSQDGNSGRADTQYF.